This T cell receptor beta chain was captured in a study of PD-1 blockade in classical Hodgkin lymphoma (dated by TCRdb to about 2020). In the study overall: Nivolumab dosing was 3 mg/kg intravenously every 2 weeks, continuing until either disease progression or unacceptable toxicity. The study used TCR beta sequencing and CyTOF to define a peripheral blood immune signature of response to PD-1 blockade in classical Hodgkin lymphoma.

The CDR3 holds 14 amino acids from the cysteine to the phenylalanine. This entry keeps only the CDR3 DNA: 42 bases, framed from base 1. V is reduced by 0 bases and J by 4 bases, leaving a spacing of 9 bases between them. From the germline V gene (reference sequence), CDR1 is LNHNV and CDR2 is YYDKDF. The Qiagen DNeasy kit was used to extract genomic DNA from unsorted PBMCs and from the negatively selected CD4+ and CD8+ fractions. Using primers that anneal to V and J segments, immunoSEQ multiplex PCR amplified the TCR beta CDR3 regions. Amplification bias was minimized using a synthetic immune receptor repertoire, and residual bias was removed computationally after sequencing. In the paper's pipeline: Custom Python scripts were used to quantify repertoire diversity as the Shannon entropy index. Unsorted, CD4+ and CD8+ repertoires were examined separately, except in combined analyses, for which CD4+ and CD8+ sequences were merged in silico. Clonal expansion was defined as at least a 2-fold frequency increase after treatment relative to C1D1, with a pseudocount of 0.5 for undetected baseline clones. Singleton clones were defined as clones with 0 or 1 copy at C1D1, and non-singleton clones were defined as clones with 2 or more copies. Clones expanded in unsorted samples were assigned a CD4+, CD8+ or unknown annotation through matching of protein sequences in sorted samples from the same patient. Wilcoxon tests on paired samples were used to test diversity changes from C1D1 to C4D1. TCRdb carries this immuneACCESS record with in-frame sequences only. Its versions omit some clonotypes, under half of them owing to an unresolved V gene in the studies checked, with the rest unexplained. The V and J calls and clone size were taken over from that table, and D and trimming were inferred from the DNA. The sample contains approximately 45,000 clones, around 64% of them found a single time. In total, the top ten clones hold 2.5% to 3.5% of the sample.

Points on this clone: This receptor's antigen is unknown. Qualities for individual bases were not recorded, and no much larger clone is one base off.

Overall results and qualifications from the work: Baseline TCR diversity was reported as lower in newly diagnosed patients than in healthy donors, and lower still in relapsed/refractory patients. Among trial patients, those achieving complete response had baseline diversity similar to that of newly diagnosed patients, while diversity was significantly lower in partial responders and progressors. Patients starting nivolumab less than 1 year after ASCT had lower diversity and were excluded from later analyses to avoid confounding by immune reconstitution. The study covered only a single clinical trial cohort, and the causes of the repertoire differences, possibly disease activity or prior therapy, were still not defined. CD4+ but not CD8+ TCR diversity rose significantly by C4D1 (p=0.0027 vs p=0.16), most apparent in complete responders (p=0.02).

The sample's time point label, in plain terms: cycle 4 day 1 (C4D1), after five to seven weeks of nivolumab. Relapse after autologous stem cell transplantation had occurred in all trial patients, and cohorts A, B and C were distinguished by prior brentuximab vedotin exposure. The trial cohort was composed of approximately 56 patients with relapsed/refractory classical Hodgkin lymphoma, for whom complete response, partial response or progressive disease was recorded as best overall response. Single-agent nivolumab was administered to trial patients in the multi-cohort phase II CheckMate 205 trial. An independent review committee assessed best overall response using the 2007 International Working Group response criteria. Trial PBMCs were collected just before the start of nivolumab (C1D1) and during therapy at cycle 2 day 1 and cycle 4 day 1. Peripheral blood was collected in 8 mL Vacutainer Cell Preparation Tubes, from which PBMCs were isolated by centrifugation and then cryopreserved.

The source of this sequence is a human donor with classical Hodgkin lymphoma. Sequenced here: peripheral blood mononuclear cells (PBMCs), sampled before the fourth cycle of nivolumab. The receptor chain draws on TRBV15 and TRBJ2-5; the D segment cannot be called with confidence. Here the CDR3 is given as CATSREPTGETQYF. The DNA reads TGTGCCACCAGCAGAGAACCGACGGGAGAGACCCAGTACTTC.